The 27 T cell receptor beta chains listed next were all sequenced from one sample in a study of spatial heterogeneity in lung cancer. TCRdb analysed the 5' RACE reads with MiXCR anew, one entry per CDR3 protein. This table holds about 25,000 distinct CDR3 sequences, 7% found once. Time point described: sample taken at primary tumor resection. Source: PBMCs, taken at surgery. The receptors were gathered from a male donor with early-stage non-small cell lung cancer.

This clonotype was seen more than once but under ten times. The genes are TRBV7-3 and TRBJ2-1; D call uncertain. This CDR3 region has 16 residues. V was trimmed by 3 bases and J by 1 base, leaving 13 bases between them. In germline, CDR1 is SGHTA, CDR2 FQGTGA. The CDR3 here is CASSFRSGGSYNEQFF. The CDR3 nucleotides are TGTGCCAGCAGCTTCAGGAGTGGCGGATCCTACAATGAGCAGTTCTTC.

The chain has TRBV12-3 or TRBV12-4 and TRBJ2-7; TRBD1 aligns across 12 bases. The trim removed 8 bases at V and 6 bases at J, leaving 5 bases unmatched. The CDR3 runs 13 residues. CDR3 nucleotide sequence: TGTGCCAGCGGGGACAGGGGGCGCGGCGAGCAGTACTTC. This sequence encodes CASGDRGRGEQYF.

This clonotype was observed a few times. This rearrangement joins TRBV20-1 to TRBJ2-5; 10 bases align to TRBD2. The ends lost 8 bases at V and 2 bases at J; junction bases unmatched: 11. CDR1 and CDR2 from the germline V gene are DFQATT and SNEGSKA (reference sequence). The CDR3 consists of 15 residues. The CDR3: CSPHSRTSGQETQYF. The CDR3 coding sequence is TGCAGTCCCCATTCCCGGACTAGCGGTCAAGAGACCCAGTACTTC.

The sample holds many counts of this clonotype. The genes are TRBV6-6 and TRBJ2-2, with TRBD2 identical over 7 bases. After removal of 6 bases from V and 6 bases from J, the junction contained 7 bases not matched to a gene. The CDR3 loop spans 14 amino acids. Germline V gives CDR1 MNHNY, CDR2 SVGAGI (reference sequence). The DNA for the CDR3 is TGTGCCAGCAGGCCGGGGGGTTTATCCGGGGAGCTGTTTTTT. Encoded protein: CASRPGGLSGELFF.

This clonotype was detected only once. The chain couples TRBV5-1 to TRBJ1-4; weak D call: TRBD1 (6 bases). Germline loops: CDR1 SGHRS, CDR2 YFSETQ. Trimming left V 2 bases short and J 6 bases short, with 11 bases between. The CDR3 is 14 residues long. CDR3 in DNA: TGCGCCAGCAGCTTCCGGGACATGGATGAAAAACTGTTTTTT. Protein product: CASSFRDMDEKLFF.

This clonotype showed up many times. CDR3 loop: CASSFWLAGGRDWETGELFF. The CDR3 DNA follows: TGTGCCAGCAGTTTCTGGTTAGCGGGAGGCCGGGATTGGGAAACCGGGGAGCTGTTTTTT. The chain combines TRBV12-3 or TRBV12-4 with TRBJ2-2; 10 bases line up with TRBD2. The ends lost 3 bases at V and 5 bases at J; junction bases unmatched: 18. The CDR3 runs to 20 residues.

This clonotype was detected many times. The rearrangement links TRBV12-3 or TRBV12-4 to TRBJ1-1; D is undetermined. The CDR3 consists of 12 residues. Trimming stripped 7 bases from V and 7 bases from J, with 13 bases between. The CDR3 loop is CASTGEDNEAFF. CDR3 coding DNA: TGTGCCAGCACCGGAGAAGATAATGAAGCTTTCTTT.

This clonotype has ten or more counts. V and J are TRBV21-1 and TRBJ2-7; TRBD1 is the table's D call and was not checked against the DNA. TRBV21-1 is tagged as a pseudogene. The CDR3 length is 16 residues. Here the CDR3 reads CASSKVGLTCPYEQYV. The CDR3 bases are TGTGCCAGCAGCAAAGTAGGACTTACCTGTCCCTACGAGCAGTACGTC.

This clonotype rates as medium-sized (0.01 to 0.1%). The chain has TRBV5-1 and TRBJ2-2, with D possibly matching TRBD2 (6 bases). This CDR3 comprises 14 residues. With 1 base removed from V and 5 bases from J, the gap between germline ends came to 9 bases. Germline values: CDR1 SGHRS, CDR2 YFSETQ. CDR3 nucleotide sequence: TGCGCCAGCAGCTTGACTAGCCGGACCGGGGAGCTGTTTTTT. Translated: CASSLTSRTGELFF.

This clonotype was counted many times. The DNA for the CDR3 is TGCAGTGCTAGAGCCGACGGTTCCTACGAGCAGTACGTC. This translates into CSARADGSYEQYV. V gene TRBV20-1 combines with J gene TRBJ2-7, with D unclear. V lost 1 base and J lost 1, with 8 bases in between. The CDR3 runs to 13 residues. Germline CDR1 DFQATT, CDR2 SNEGSKA (reference sequence).

The V call is TRBV7-3, the J call TRBJ2-5; TRBD2 matches 7 bases. CDR3 length: 14 residues. The J segment lost 1 base and the V segment lost 2 bases, leaving 1 base of the junction unmatched. The germline V gene encodes CDR1 SGHTA and CDR2 FQGTGA. The DNA of the CDR3 is TGTGCCAGCAGCTTATGGGGGGGCCAAGAGACCCAGTACTTC. Its translation is CASSLWGGQETQYF.

The table lists this clonotype with many counts. This chain links TRBV20-1 with TRBJ1-5, with 10 bases aligning to TRBD1. Germline assignment: CDR1 DFQATT and CDR2 SNEGSKA (reference sequence). V lost 6 bases to trimming and J lost 1 base; unmatched junction nucleotides: 6. This CDR3 spans 15 amino acids. DNA of the CDR3: TGCAGTGCGATTAAGGGACAGGGGAGCAATCAGCCCCAGCATTTT. Protein sequence: CSAIKGQGSNQPQHF.

This clonotype is classed as medium-sized. The chain links TRBV29-1 to TRBJ2-1, with D unclear. Germline loops: CDR1 SQVTM, CDR2 ANQGSEA. The CDR3 runs 12 residues. Trimming left V 6 bases short and J 5 bases short, with 11 bases between. CDR3 in DNA: TGCAGCGTAAGGGTTAGAAACAATGAGCAGTTCTTC. Encoded protein: CSVRVRNNEQFF.

The chain links TRBV6-7 to TRBJ2-2; D is unclear. TRBV6-7 is an ORF for which the function is uncertain. The CDR3 has 14 residues. V lost 2 bases, J lost 1 base, and 5 bases lay in between. CDR3 sequence (DNA): TGTGCCAGCAGTTACAGCTTGAACACCGGGGAGCTGTTTTTT. Translated, it gives CASSYSLNTGELFF.

The CDR3 sequence is CASSYGPEQYF. CDR3 nucleotide sequence: TGTGCCAGCAGTTACGGGCCCGAGCAGTACTTC. The chain employs TRBV6-5 and TRBJ2-7; no firm D call. Germline lookup yields CDR1 MNHEY and CDR2 SVGAGI. This CDR3 region has 11 residues. The V end was cut by 2 bases, the J end by 6 bases, with 5 bases between.

J is TRBJ2-1 and V is TRBV24-1; TRBD2 matches at 7 bases. Germline V lookup: CDR1 KGHDR, CDR2 SFDVKD. V lost 7 bases to trimming and J lost 6 bases; unmatched junction nucleotides: 5. The CDR3 contains 13 residues. The CDR3 sequence is CATSKERGNEQFF. The CDR3 DNA reads TGTGCCACCAGCAAGGAGCGGGGCAATGAGCAGTTCTTC.

There are many counts of this clonotype. The chain employs TRBV28 and TRBJ2-4; D perhaps matches TRBD1 (6 bases). Germline V gene sequence: CDR1 MDHEN, CDR2 SYDVKM. V was clipped by 6 bases and J by 0 bases, with 21 bases between them. The CDR3 extends over 18 amino acids. The CDR3 bases are TGTGCCAGCAGAAGAGGGGGTGACTGGGCGATAGCCAAAAACATTCAGTACTTC. It translates to CASRRGGDWAIAKNIQYF.

This clonotype came up many times. The chain employs TRBV15 and TRBJ2-7; TRBD2 might be the D (6 bases). V lost 0 bases, J lost 4 bases, and 10 bases lay in between. There are 14 residues in the CDR3. Germline-derived CDR1 and CDR2 are LNHNV and YYDKDF (reference sequence). DNA of the CDR3: TGTGCCACCAGCAGAGAGTTCGGGGGATACGAGCAGTACTTC. Amino acids: CATSREFGGYEQYF.

The chain employs TRBV6-2 or TRBV6-3 and TRBJ2-7; 7 positions match TRBD1. V shed 2 bases, J shed 3 bases, and the junction held 7 bases outside the gene matches. CDR3 length equals 15 residues. Germline CDR1 MNHEY, CDR2 SVGEGT. The CDR3 here is CASSYPQGVLYEQYF. DNA of the CDR3: TGTGCCAGCAGTTACCCGCAGGGGGTCCTCTACGAGCAGTACTTC.

Many counts were recorded for this clonotype. The rearrangement uses TRBV9 and TRBJ2-1, with 8 bases matching TRBD2. CDR3 length: 14 amino acids. Per germline, CDR1 SGDLS and CDR2 YYNGEE. V dropped 5 bases and J dropped 9; count of bases not matched to a gene: 10. CDR3: CASSAGTRSGEQFF. The CDR3 DNA follows: TGTGCCAGCAGTGCCGGGACTAGATCGGGTGAGCAGTTCTTC.

J is TRBJ2-5 and V is TRBV6-1; D assignment may be TRBD1 or TRBD2 (5 bases each). With 2 bases removed from V and 2 bases from J, the gap between germline ends came to 15 bases. The CDR3 is made up of 16 amino acids. The V gene's germline CDR1 is MNHNS and CDR2 SASEGT. The CDR3 reads CASSESGGLGQETQYF. CDR3 DNA: TGTGCCAGCAGTGAATCTGGGGGTTTGGGGCAAGAGACCCAGTACTTC.

This clonotype was recorded many times. The chain couples TRBV10-3 to TRBJ1-1; TRBD1 agrees at 10 bases. Per the germline V gene, CDR1 is ENHRY and CDR2 is SYGVKD. After removal of 4 bases from V and 0 bases from J, the junction contained 5 bases not matched to a gene. The CDR3 runs 16 residues. CDR3 bases: TGTGCCATCAGTGTTGGGACAGGGGCCATGAACACTGAAGCTTTCTTT. Its protein is CAISVGTGAMNTEAFF.

This clonotype was recorded at least ten times. The chain carries TRBV5-5 and TRBJ2-3, with a possible D match to TRBD2 (5 bases). Looked up from germline, CDR1 is SGHKS and CDR2 is YYEKEE (reference sequence). V lost 2 bases and J 2 bases, leaving 15 bases between the germline ends. This CDR3 is 16 amino acids long. This CDR3 reads CASSLGRGASTDTQYF. The CDR3 nucleotides are TGTGCCAGCAGCTTAGGACGGGGAGCGTCCACAGATACGCAGTATTTT.

The chain is built from TRBV23-1 and TRBJ2-7, with 7 bases that match TRBD1. TRBV23-1 is noted as an ORF with a role that remains uncertain. This CDR3 has 15 amino acids. J was trimmed by 13 bases and V by 0 bases; bases with no gene match: 15. CDR3 amino acids: CASSQSRRDDREKYF. CDR3 sequence (DNA): TGCGCCAGCAGTCAATCGAGACGAGATGACAGGGAGAAATACTTC.

This clonotype came up many times. The chain couples TRBV5-1 to TRBJ2-7; 9 nucleotides match TRBD2. Germline assignment: CDR1 SGHRS and CDR2 YFSETQ. The CDR3 length is 14 residues. The trim removed 2 bases at V and 7 bases at J, leaving 7 bases unmatched. CDR3 amino acids: CASSFPSGASEQYF. Here the CDR3 DNA reads TGCGCCAGCAGCTTCCCTAGCGGGGCCTCAGAGCAGTACTTC.

This clonotype was seen repeatedly, ten times or more. V gene TRBV5-6 combines with J gene TRBJ2-7, with D perhaps matching TRBD1 (6 bases). Germline assignment: CDR1 SGHDT and CDR2 YYEEEE. V was clipped by 0 bases and J by 4 bases, with 14 bases between them. The CDR3 totals 15 residues. In DNA form, the CDR3 reads TGTGCCAGCAGCTTGGACGGTGAGGGGGTTTACGAGCAGTACGTC. Its protein product is CASSLDGEGVYEQYV.

To note about this clonotype: This may stem from a read error, because a much larger clone lies one nucleotide away. V and J are TRBV7-7 and TRBJ2-7; D is possibly TRBD2 (6 bases). Looked up from germline, CDR1 is SSHAT and CDR2 is FNYEAQ (reference sequence). The CDR3 loop spans 13 amino acids. The CDR3 coding sequence is TGTGCCAACAGCCGGGGGATTGGTAACGAGCAGTACTTC. It is translated as CANSRGIGNEQYF.